This T cell receptor (beta chain) derives from a study of blood T cell repertoires in COVID-19. The length of the CDR3 is 14 residues. After removal of 4 bases from V and 3 bases from J, the junction contained 7 bases not matched to a gene. The germline V gene encodes CDR1 SQVTM and CDR2 ANQGSEA. The method was immunoSEQ multiplex PCR; TCRdb's version includes in-frame clones alone and lacks a portion of them. The sample records approximately 450,000 clones, 70% to 90% being singletons. Assignments of participants to cohorts depended upon their own reported clinical history. The gene calls are TRBV29-1 and TRBJ2-7, with 9 bases aligning to TRBD1. Material for sequencing was PBMCs or T cells enriched from blood (not recorded which). This TCR derives from a young woman with acute COVID-19. The CDR3 DNA sequence: TGCAGCGTTGGGACAGGGGATTACGACTACGAGCAGTACTTC. Translating gives CSVGTGDYDYEQYF.